This T cell receptor (beta chain) comes out of a study of PD-L1 blockade in urothelial cancer. For the study at large: Patients went on atezolizumab in about 2014, receiving 1,200 mg intravenously every 3 weeks. Patients with male sex and bladder-origin urothelial cancer accounted for about 85% of the 29 enrolled.

The time point was: peripheral blood 6 weeks after treatment start. Clones were sequenced by immunoSEQ multiplex PCR, and TCRdb holds only the in-frame ones, with some missing. There are about 48,000 clones in the sample; roughly 86% occur only once, and 10% lies in the top ten. Germline values: CDR1 MDHEN, CDR2 SYDVKM. This CDR3 spans 15 amino acids. V lost 6 bases and J lost 8, with 19 bases in between. V is TRBV28 and J is TRBJ1-4; D is possibly TRBD1 (6 bases). This TCR came from a man aged 55 to 70 with urothelial cancer. The source material was PBMCs, sampled around atezolizumab (anti-PD-L1) treatment. CDR3 protein: CASRPLTGLPEKLFF. The DNA for the CDR3 is TGTGCCAGCAGACCCCTGACAGGACTTCCCGAAAAACTGTTTTTT.